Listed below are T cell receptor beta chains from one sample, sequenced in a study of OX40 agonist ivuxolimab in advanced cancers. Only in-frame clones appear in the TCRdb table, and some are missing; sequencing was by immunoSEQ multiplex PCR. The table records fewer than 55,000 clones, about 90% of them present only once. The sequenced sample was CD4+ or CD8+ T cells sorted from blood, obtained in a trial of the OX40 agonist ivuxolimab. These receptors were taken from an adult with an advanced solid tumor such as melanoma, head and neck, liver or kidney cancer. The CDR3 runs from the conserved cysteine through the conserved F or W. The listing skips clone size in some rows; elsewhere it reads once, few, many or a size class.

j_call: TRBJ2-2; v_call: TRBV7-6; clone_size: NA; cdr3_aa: CASSRSGGSRTGELFF
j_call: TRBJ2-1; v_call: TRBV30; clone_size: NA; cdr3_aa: CAWRQRRGIYNEQFF
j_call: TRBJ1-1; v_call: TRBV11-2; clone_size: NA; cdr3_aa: CASSRQGSEAFF
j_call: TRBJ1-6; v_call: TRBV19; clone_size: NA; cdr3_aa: CASSHRGYNSPLHF
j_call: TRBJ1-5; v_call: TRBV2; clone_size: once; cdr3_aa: CASTKFSVFTQPQHF
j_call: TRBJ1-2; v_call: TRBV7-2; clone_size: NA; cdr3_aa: CASSLTGVSGYTF
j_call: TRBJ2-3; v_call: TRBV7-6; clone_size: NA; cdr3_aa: CASSLELAGADTQYF
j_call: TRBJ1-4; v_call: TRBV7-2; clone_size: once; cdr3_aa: CASSRNREKLFF
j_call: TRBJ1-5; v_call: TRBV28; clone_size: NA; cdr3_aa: CASRGEGGGNQPQHF
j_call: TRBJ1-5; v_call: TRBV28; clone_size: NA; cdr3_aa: CASSSDALASNQPQHF
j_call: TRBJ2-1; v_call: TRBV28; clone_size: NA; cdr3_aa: CASSSKLAGVLNEQFF
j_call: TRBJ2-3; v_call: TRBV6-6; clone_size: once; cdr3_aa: CASTGQGDTDTQYF
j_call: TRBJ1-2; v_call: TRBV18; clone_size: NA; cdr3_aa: CASSPRDRNYGYTF
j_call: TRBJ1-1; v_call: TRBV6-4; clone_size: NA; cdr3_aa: CASNTRDRRGYTEAFF
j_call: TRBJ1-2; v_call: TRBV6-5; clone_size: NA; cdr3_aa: CASSYSWENYGYTF
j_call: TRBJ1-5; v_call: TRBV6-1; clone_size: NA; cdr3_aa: CASRFPSEPQHF
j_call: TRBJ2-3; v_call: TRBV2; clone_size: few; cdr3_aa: CASSQAGTTDTQYF
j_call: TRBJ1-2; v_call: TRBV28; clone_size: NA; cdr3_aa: CASSPLGNYGYTF
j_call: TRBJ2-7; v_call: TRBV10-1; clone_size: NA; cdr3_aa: CASSESQARDEQYF
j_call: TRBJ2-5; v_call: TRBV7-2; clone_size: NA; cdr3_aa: CASSFLGLAGGVETQYF